The clone carrying this T cell receptor beta chain was seen more than once but under ten times. Antigen: not known. This record belongs to a study of early T cells in non-severe SARS-CoV-2 infection. Study overall: RNA in bulk from unsorted whole blood was sequenced, and chains were unpaired.

General study points: Matching results from VDJdb favored anti-spike CD8 responses, leaving private and CD4 specificities undetected.

Unique molecular identifier tags were affixed to discrete cDNA molecules. TCRdb analysed the 5' RACE reads with MiXCR anew, one entry per CDR3 protein. Seen here are around 66,000 distinct CDR3 sequences, approximately 13% observed once, and the top ten hold roughly 8.3%. The source of this sequence is an adult who was a healthcare worker with PCR-confirmed SARS-CoV-2 infection or an uninfected control (not recorded which). The sample comprised whole blood.

CDR3 residues: CAWSVPADTQYF. The DNA for the CDR3 is TGTGCCTGGAGTGTACCGGCAGATACGCAGTATTTT. The chain links TRBV30 to TRBJ2-3; D gene ambiguous. The CDR3 spans 12 residues. V dropped 0 bases and J dropped 4 bases, with 5 bases sitting between them. CDR1 GTSNPN and CDR2 SVGIG come from the germline V gene (reference sequence).